This T cell receptor beta chain originates from a study of post-analysis software for immune sequencing data. Overall study context: Clinical courses comprised relapsing-remitting, secondary progressive and progressive-relapsing multiple sclerosis. Study results and limitations: Samples from a shared batch, those prepared together, strongly co-clustered by F measure. The study found TRBV5-6, TRBV5-1 and TRBV20-1 among a handful of TRBV segments more frequent in patients than controls.

Prepared libraries of TCR beta cDNA carried unique molecular identifiers. A population of 1 to 10 million T cells gave rise to about 500,000 cDNA molecules. TCRdb fed the PCR reads into MiXCR, producing one record per CDR3 protein. Among hundreds of thousands of distinct CDR3 sequences listed, approximately 60% were seen once. J gave up 5 bases and V 5 bases, and 10 bases lay outside the gene matches. The CDR3 length is 15 residues. The germline V gene has CDR1 SGHTA and CDR2 FQGNSA. Turning to this clonotype: What it binds is unknown.

The sequence derives from a girl aged 2-10 years with multiple sclerosis. Input material: blood. The chain carries TRBV7-2 and TRBJ2-5, with 8 bases fitting TRBD2. The CDR3 DNA reads as TGTGCCAGCAGCCCTTCAAGGACTAGCTTGGAGACCCAGTACTTC. Protein product: CASSPSRTSLETQYF.